The source of this T cell receptor (beta chain) is a study of T cell responses to AZD1222 COVID-19 vaccine. Whole-study results and caveats: White British ancestry dominated among donors, who included more females, and clonal diversity was possibly underestimated.

On this clone: Its antigen is unidentified.

The table came from immunoSEQ multiplex PCR; TCRdb's copy has only in-frame clones and leaves some out. This sample has fewer than 90,000 clones; more than 70% occur once, and the top ten carry 6.9%. The sequencing here drew on peripheral blood, taken 28 days after the second AZD1222 dose. This receptor was identified in an adult who received the AZD1222 COVID-19 vaccine.

The CDR3 DNA follows: TGTGCCACCAGTGACCCATCAAGCGGGACGAAGACCCAGTACTTC. Protein: CATSDPSSGTKTQYF. V usage is TRBV24-1 and J usage is TRBJ2-5; TRBD2 aligns across 7 bases. The CDR3 runs 15 residues. Germline loops: CDR1 KGHDR, CDR2 SFDVKD. J was trimmed by 6 bases and V by 4 bases; bases with no gene match: 10.